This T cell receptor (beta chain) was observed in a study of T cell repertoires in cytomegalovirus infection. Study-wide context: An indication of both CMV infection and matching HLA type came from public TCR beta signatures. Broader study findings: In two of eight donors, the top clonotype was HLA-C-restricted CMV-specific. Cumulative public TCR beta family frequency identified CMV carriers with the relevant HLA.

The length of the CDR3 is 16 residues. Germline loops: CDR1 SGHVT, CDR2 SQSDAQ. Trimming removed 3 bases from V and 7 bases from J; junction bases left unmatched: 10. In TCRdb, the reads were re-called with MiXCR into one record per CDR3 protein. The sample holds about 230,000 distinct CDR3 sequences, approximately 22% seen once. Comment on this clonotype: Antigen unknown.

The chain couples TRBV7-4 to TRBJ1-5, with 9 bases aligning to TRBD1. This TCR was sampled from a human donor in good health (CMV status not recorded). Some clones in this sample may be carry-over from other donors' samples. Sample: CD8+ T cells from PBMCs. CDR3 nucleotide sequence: TGTGCCAGCAGCTTGTCCCGGGACAGGGCCCGGCAGCCCCAGCATTTT. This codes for CASSLSRDRARQPQHF.